The sequence of this T cell receptor beta chain was determined in a study of technical replicates of blood from several donors. TCRdb's copy holds only in-frame clones and misses some; the assay was immunoSEQ multiplex PCR. The sample gives some 85,000 clones, 94% of which show up once; roughly 0.4% is in the top ten. With V trimmed by 3 bases and J by 7 bases, 5 bases remained unmatched. Germline CDR1 and CDR2: SGDLS and YYNGEE. CDR3 size: 13 residues. The sequence came from a human donor in good health. The rearrangement links TRBV9 to TRBJ2-7; TRBD2 agrees at 9 bases. The sample was T cells isolated from PBMCs. In nucleotides, the CDR3 is TGTGCCAGCAGCGCGGGGACTAGCATGGAGCAGTACTTC. Protein sequence: CASSAGTSMEQYF.